The sequence of this T cell receptor (beta chain) was determined in a study of shared clonotypes between healthy human individuals (dated by TCRdb to 2020 to 2022). The study in broad terms: The cohort comprised a couple of women and three men aged 18 to 49 years. For each donor, CD4 naive and CD4 memory were each given three plates, CD8 naive was given two plates, and CD8 memory was given one plate. To estimate repertoire size and how much clonotypes are shared between individuals, the study performed deep sequencing of blood TCR repertoires from a few healthy adults. Different laboratories and diverse techniques were used to prepare libraries and sequence TCR repertoires, to increase sequencing depth and limit assay-specific biases. Each donor's leukapheresis produced roughly between roughly 0.85 and 9.5 billion PBMCs.

To note about this clone: This clone's antigen is unknown. Base qualities are not at hand, and no much larger clone is one base apart.

Healthy HIV-negative adults with no recently reported acute infections or vaccinations were included as donors. All donors were Caucasian adults living in Nashville, Tennessee, USA. CD4+ T cells were enriched by magnetic negative selection; naive cells were then positively selected on CD45RA, and the negative fraction formed the memory subset. Blood was obtained by leukapheresis, after which PBMCs were separated by Ficoll-Histopaque density gradient centrifugation and cryopreserved in liquid nitrogen vapor phase. Analytical flow cytometry was used to check the purity and quantity of every magnetically sorted T cell population. Genomic DNA was isolated from every sorted fraction and measured by UV absorbance on a Nanodrop 2000c. Study-wide findings and limitations: The small number of donors limited the genetic and exposure-history diversity represented. Only blood was sampled, and tissue TCR repertoires likely differ from those in blood. Across a handful of donors, about 4.5% of naive CD4, roughly 3.8% of naive CD8, about 2.3% of memory CD4, and about 0.44% of memory CD8 clonotypes were shared. Naive subsets generally had larger estimated clonotype richness than memory subsets did. Pairwise subsampling indicated that sequencing depth was expected to affect the degree of clonotype sharing among donors. Clonotypes shared by all four sorted-subset donors showed higher generation probabilities than non-shared clonotypes. Even with the large sequencing depth, rarefaction of the sorted-subset datasets indicated that sequencing was incomplete.

The CDR3 measures 12 amino acids from cysteine to phenylalanine. Here the CDR3 DNA is all that survives: 36 bases in frame from base 1. At the junction V is shortened by 5 bases and J by 4 bases, with 8 bases in between. CDR1 and CDR2 are drawn from the germline V gene (reference sequence): SEHNR, FQNEAQ. TCR CDR3 regions were amplified from genomic DNA by multiplex PCR using the deep immunoSEQ assay. Genomic DNA extracted from each cell subset was distributed evenly over all wells of several immunoSEQ 96-well plates, and each plate served as one replicate. For sorted subsets, roughly 200 ng of genomic DNA, equivalent to around 31,000 T cell genomes, went into each replicate PCR. The purified libraries were quantified using a Qubit 3.0 fluorometer, sized with a Bioanalyzer 2100, and then quantified again using the KAPA Library Quantification kit. Every immunoSEQ 96-well plate was sequenced on a separate single-read 150-cycle Illumina NextSeq 550 flow cell. The paper's data handling went like this. Because only junctional sequences without quality scores were contained in the immunoSEQ output, filtering matching that applied to full-length reads could not be performed. To assign V/J genes and CDR3, sequences were annotated using PyIR, a Python wrapper for IgBLAST v1.9, with IMGT germline references. Reads were removed for weak V/J assignments (E-value above 1e-6), missing CDR3, stop codons, out-of-frame junctions, or ambiguous translated residues. A V3J clonotype was defined by an identical inferred V gene, J gene, and CDR3 amino acid sequence. To compute the percentage overlap between repertoires, the number of shared unique clonotypes was divided by the size of the smaller repertoire. Richness of each repertoire was evaluated using RTK rarefaction, the Chao1 estimator, and Recon v2.1 estimates of unobserved clonotypes. Generation probabilities for all TCRbeta clonotypes obtained by the gDNA method from several donors were computed using OLGA. TCRdb's version of the immuneACCESS table is confined to in-frame rearrangements and falls short of the full clone set. An unresolved V gene accounts for under half of the shortfall where checked; the remainder is of unknown origin. V and J calls and clone size follow that table, whereas D and trimming were derived from the DNA. The sample table records 2 million or so clones; 85% to 95% of these occur just once. The ten most abundant clones make up 0.13% of the sample.

This receptor was obtained from a man aged 18 to 29 in good health. This chain joins TRBV7-9 to TRBJ1-2; the D gene is unclear. The specimen sequenced was naive CD4+ T cells sorted from blood. Explained via the paper, the cell subset or site label denotes: CD45RA+ positively selected. At the DNA level, the sequence is TGTGCCAGCAGCCGTATCGGCTATGGCTACACCTTC. The resulting protein is CASSRIGYGYTF. Beyond the CDR3, the reference TRBV7-9 and TRBJ1-2 genes provide the residues; the full variable domain reads: DTGVSQNPRHKITKRGQNVTFRCDPISEHNRLYWYRQTLGQGPEFLTYFQNEAQLEKSRLLSDRFSAERPKGSFSTLEIQRTEQGDSAMYLCASSRIGYGYTFGSGTRLTVV.